Presented here are 28 T cell receptor beta chains from one specimen sequenced in a study of cytomegalovirus exposure and HLA in healthy donors (dated by TCRdb to the late 2010s). The library was obtained by the immunoSEQ multiplex PCR assay. For the multiplex PCR, a mixture combining 60 forward primers for TCR Vbeta segments and 13 reverse primers for TCR Jbeta segments was used. The table comes from immuneACCESS by way of TCRdb, which keeps in-frame sequences with V and J called. Part of the clones is missing from these tables; in studies checked, under half for an unresolved V gene and the rest for unknown reasons. Recorded for this sample are roughly 180,000 clones; approximately 84% of them occurred a single time. The top ten clonotypes cover approximately 2.6% of the sample. The sequenced sample was PBMCs. Receptors were obtained from a female donor in good health and CMV-seronegative.

This clone was seen more than once but under ten times. The chain joins TRBV4-2 to TRBJ1-2; D is undetermined. The CDR3 has 18 residues. The ends were cut back, 2 bases at V and 3 bases at J, with 22 bases in the middle. Germline lookup yields CDR1 LGHNA and CDR2 YNFKEQ. CDR3 nucleotide sequence: TGTGCCAGCAGCCAACCGACCGGCTACAGTCATAGCGACTATGGCTACACCTTC. Its translation: CASSQPTGYSHSDYGYTF.

The chain carries TRBV2 and TRBJ2-5; maybe TRBD2 (5 bases). Germline V lookup: CDR1 SNHLY, CDR2 FYNNEI. The V gene lost 4 bases and the J gene lost 1 base, with 10 bases spanning the gap. The CDR3 is 14 amino acids. The CDR3 reads CASSALTSQETQYF. As DNA, the CDR3 is TGTGCCAGCAGTGCTTTAACTAGCCAAGAGACCCAGTACTTC.

The rearrangement uses TRBV5-1 and TRBJ1-2; TRBD1 might be the D (5 bases). The CDR3 loop spans 13 amino acids. Trimming shortened V by 0 bases and J by 8 bases, and 11 bases separated the two germline ends. From germline, CDR1 is SGHRS and CDR2 YFSETQ. CDR3 amino acids: CASSLDAGRGYTF. As DNA, the CDR3 is TGCGCCAGCAGCTTGGATGCAGGGCGGGGCTACACCTTC.

The V gene is TRBV28, the J gene TRBJ2-7, with D uncertain. CDR1 is MDHEN, CDR2 SYDVKM, per germline. CDR3 length equals 11 residues. V lost 6 bases to trimming and J lost 4 bases, with 7 bases between them. CDR3 in DNA: TGTGCCAGCAGGGCCAGATACGAGCAGTACTTC. Translating gives CASRARYEQYF.

As DNA, the CDR3 is TGTGCCAGCAGCTTGACTAGCGGGGGGCCCTTCGGAGAGCAGTTCTTC. This gives the protein CASSLTSGGPFGEQFF. The chain combines TRBV7-2 with TRBJ2-1; TRBD2 matches 13 bases. There are 16 residues in the CDR3. V was clipped by 3 bases and J by 10 bases; unmatched bases: 9. Germline V CDR1 and CDR2: SGHTA, FQGNSA.

The genes are TRBV28 and TRBJ2-2; the D gene is possibly TRBD1 (6 bases). V shed 4 bases and J shed 0 bases, with 9 bases lying between them. Germline CDR1 is MDHEN and CDR2 is SYDVKM. The CDR3 has 15 amino acids. This CDR3 reads CASSSDSPNTGELFF. The DNA for the CDR3 is TGTGCCAGCAGTTCGGACAGCCCGAACACCGGGGAGCTGTTTTTT.

This clone showed up just a few times. The chain is built from TRBV5-6 and TRBJ2-5; 9 bases fit TRBD1. This CDR3 comprises 14 residues. J gave up 1 base and V 4 bases, and 2 bases lay outside the gene matches. Germline CDR1 SGHDT, CDR2 YYEEEE. The CDR3 nucleotides are TGTGCCAGCAGCGCGGGACAGGGCCAAGAGACCCAGTACTTC. Translating it yields CASSAGQGQETQYF. Full variable domain (missing parts from reference TRBV5-6 and TRBJ2-5): DAGVTQSPTHLIKTRGQQVTLRCSPKSGHDTVSWYQQALGQGPQFIFQYYEEEERQRGNFPDRFSGHQFPNYSSELNVNALLLGDSALYLCASSAGQGQETQYFGPGTRLLVL.

This clone was observed a handful of times. This rearrangement joins TRBV2 to TRBJ1-5, with TRBD1 matching over 11 bases. V lost 6 bases to trimming and J lost 7 bases; unmatched junction nucleotides: 8. The CDR3 runs 15 residues. Germline CDR1 reads SNHLY; CDR2 reads FYNNEI. CDR3 protein: CASRPGQGEGQPQHF. CDR3 DNA sequence: TGTGCCAGCAGGCCGGGACAGGGGGAGGGACAGCCCCAGCATTTT.

Only one count was recorded for this clone. J is TRBJ1-1 and V is TRBV4-1; unclear D gene. CDR1 is MGHRA and CDR2 is YSYEKL in the germline V gene. V shed 2 bases and J shed 1 base, with 11 bases lying between them. The CDR3 spans 15 residues. The chain's CDR3 is CASSQPQAGNTEAFF. The CDR3 nucleotides read TGCGCCAGCAGCCAACCCCAGGCAGGGAACACTGAAGCTTTCTTT.

This clone appeared a few times. V usage is TRBV10-3 and J usage is TRBJ1-4; 7 bases match TRBD1. This CDR3 spans 14 amino acids. The V segment lost 4 bases and the J segment 7 bases; nucleotides outside the gene matches: 6. Germline V lookup: CDR1 ENHRY, CDR2 SYGVKD. DNA of the CDR3: TGTGCCATCAGTGTTGGGACAGCCTTTGAAAAACTGTTTTTT. This codes for CAISVGTAFEKLFF.

The CDR3 loop reads CASGLVINEQFF. CDR3 nucleotide sequence: TGTGCTAGTGGTTTGGTAATAAATGAGCAGTTCTTC. The rearrangement links TRBV12-5 to TRBJ2-1, with D unresolved. This CDR3 comprises 12 residues. The germline V gene has CDR1 LGHNT and CDR2 FRNRAP. The V and J ends lost 0 bases and 7 bases respectively, with 4 bases between them.

This clone showed up just once. This sequence joins TRBV5-1 and TRBJ2-5; maybe TRBD2 (5 bases). This CDR3 is built from 15 residues. Germline V gene data show CDR1 as SGHRS and CDR2 as YFSETQ. V was clipped by 1 base and J by 1 base, with 11 bases between them. The CDR3 DNA follows: TGCGCCAGCAGCTTGTCGGGGTACCCCCAAGAGACCCAGTACTTC. Translating gives CASSLSGYPQETQYF.

This chain's CDR3 is CASSPTSGIQETQYF. CDR3 DNA: TGCGCCAGCAGCCCGACTAGCGGGATTCAAGAGACCCAGTACTTC. The rearrangement links TRBV5-1 to TRBJ2-5, with 11 bases aligning to TRBD2. The J segment lost 2 bases and the V segment lost 4 bases, leaving 4 bases of the junction unmatched. Germline V gene data show CDR1 as SGHRS and CDR2 as YFSETQ. The CDR3 length is 15 residues.

The chain is built from TRBV28 and TRBJ2-1; 10 bases map to TRBD2. The CDR3 runs 16 residues. V trimming: 5 bases; J trimming: 0 bases; junction bases outside the gene matches: 4. Germline V gives CDR1 MDHEN, CDR2 SYDVKM. CDR3 residues: CASSALAGGSYNEQFF. The CDR3 coding sequence is TGTGCCAGCAGTGCATTAGCGGGAGGCTCCTACAATGAGCAGTTCTTC.

V is TRBV6-5 and J is TRBJ1-5, with 9 bases identical to TRBD1. Unmatched junction bases numbered 5, after V lost 6 bases and J lost 5 bases. The CDR3 covers 14 residues. CDR1 is MNHEY, CDR2 SVGAGI, per germline. CDR3 in amino acids: CASSLGQGHQPQHF. The CDR3 nucleotides are TGTGCCAGCAGCCTGGGACAGGGTCATCAGCCCCAGCATTTT.

The chain combines TRBV29-1 with TRBJ1-6, with TRBD1 as a possible D gene (5 bases). The CDR3 sequence is 12 residues long. Germline CDR1 SQVTM, CDR2 ANQGSEA. The CDR3 protein is CRSTVGKSPLHF. The CDR3 DNA follows: TGCAGGTCGACAGTCGGTAAATCACCCCTCCACTTT.

V usage is TRBV7-6 and J usage is TRBJ1-1, with D hard to call. Germline V gene lookup returns CDR1 SGHVS and CDR2 FNYEAQ. This CDR3 contains 13 residues. V lost 2 bases and J lost 1, with 5 bases in between. For the CDR3, the DNA is TGTGCCAGCAGCTTAAACTGGAACACTGAAGCTTTCTTT. Protein: CASSLNWNTEAFF.

The chain links TRBV30 to TRBJ1-5; D gene uncertain. There are 13 residues in the CDR3. Looked up from germline, CDR1 is GTSNPN and CDR2 is SVGIG (reference sequence). Trimming took off 3 bases at V and 3 bases at J, with 9 bases between the two ends. CDR3 in amino acids: CAWSPQYNQPQHF. The CDR3 region has the DNA TGTGCCTGGAGCCCACAGTACAATCAGCCCCAGCATTTT. The full variable domain, with the rest looked up from reference TRBV30 and TRBJ1-5, is SQTIHQWPATLVQPVGSPLSLECTVEGTSNPNLYWYRQAAGRGLQLLFYSVGIGQISSEVPQNLSASRPQDRQFILSSKKLLLSDSGFYLCAWSPQYNQPQHFGDGTRLSIL.

The gene calls are TRBV28 and TRBJ1-5; D is unresolved. Between the trimmed V and J ends, which lost 10 bases and 5 bases, there was a span of 15 bases. Germline lookup yields CDR1 MDHEN and CDR2 SYDVKM. This CDR3 has 13 residues. This chain's CDR3 is CAIQVQRDQPQHF. The CDR3, as DNA: TGTGCCATCCAAGTACAGAGGGATCAGCCCCAGCATTTT.

The chain combines TRBV18 with TRBJ2-5, with D possibly TRBD2 on 5 matching bases. The CDR3 totals 15 residues. Germline CDR1 and CDR2: KGHSH and LQKENI. V lost 4 bases and J 4 bases, leaving 16 bases between the germline ends. The CDR3 nucleotides are TGTGCCAGCTCACAATCGACGGCTAGCTTAGAGACCCAGTACTTC. As protein: CASSQSTASLETQYF. The variable domain in full, with the rest retrieved from reference TRBV18 and TRBJ2-5, is NAGVMQNPRHLVRRRGQEARLRCSPMKGHSHVYWYRQLPEEGLKFMVYLQKENIIDESGMPKERFSAEFPKEGPSILRIQQVVRGDSAAYFCASSQSTASLETQYFGPGTRLLVL.

This chain uses TRBV28 with TRBJ2-7, with 8 bases that match TRBD1. The germline V gene encodes CDR1 MDHEN and CDR2 SYDVKM. The CDR3 has 16 residues. V trimming: 6 bases; J trimming: 6 bases; junction bases outside the gene matches: 16. This CDR3 is CASSPPGQGVNSEQYF. CDR3 bases: TGTGCCAGCAGCCCCCCCGGACAGGGAGTCAATTCCGAGCAGTACTTC.

The genes are TRBV12-5 and TRBJ2-7; TRBD1 matches at 8 bases. Germline values: CDR1 LGHNT, CDR2 FRNRAP. The CDR3 runs to 14 residues. V trimming: 9 bases; J trimming: 5 bases; junction bases outside the gene matches: 12. The CDR3 DNA is TGTGCTAGGGAGGCCCCGGACAGGGTTCACGAGCAGTACTTC. Amino acid sequence: CAREAPDRVHEQYF. The variable domain in full, completed from reference TRBV12-5 and TRBJ2-7, reads DARVTQTPRHKVTEMGQEVTMRCQPILGHNTVFWYRQTMMQGLELLAYFRNRAPLDDSGMPKDRFSAEMPDATLATLKIQPSEPRDSAVYFCAREAPDRVHEQYFGPGTRLTVT.

This sequence joins TRBV2 and TRBJ1-2; a weak D match, TRBD1 (5 bases). This CDR3 comprises 13 residues. The ends were cut back, 2 bases at V and 5 bases at J, with 9 bases in the middle. The germline CDR1 and CDR2 sequences are SNHLY and FYNNEI. The CDR3 bases are TGTGCCAGCAGTGAAAACCAGGGATATGGCTACACCTTC. It specifies CASSENQGYGYTF.

This sequence joins TRBV4-2 and TRBJ1-1; a weak D match, TRBD1 (6 bases). V lost 1 base and J lost 5, with 14 bases in between. This CDR3 region has 15 residues. Germline V CDR1 and CDR2: LGHNA, YNFKEQ. CDR3 nucleotide sequence: TGTGCCAGCAGCCAAGTACAGGGTTCAGGAACTGAAGCTTTCTTT. It is translated as CASSQVQGSGTEAFF.

This clone has just a few counts. The J gene is TRBJ2-1, the V gene TRBV11-3, with a weak D call TRBD2 (5 bases). V was trimmed by 5 bases and J by 5 bases, leaving 22 bases between them. This CDR3 region has 17 residues. CDR1 SGHNT and CDR2 YENEEA come from the germline V gene. The CDR3 loop reads CASSPYGGLTADNEQFF. CDR3 nucleotides: TGTGCCAGCAGCCCATACGGCGGGCTAACTGCTGACAATGAGCAGTTCTTC. The full variable domain, its missing parts supplied by reference TRBV11-3 and TRBJ2-1, is EAGVVQSPRYKIIEKKQPVAFWCNPISGHNTLYWYLQNLGQGPELLIRYENEEAVDDSQLPKDRFSAERLKGVDSTLKIQPAELGDSAVYLCASSPYGGLTADNEQFFGPGTRLTVL.

This chain links TRBV16 with TRBJ2-5; TRBD1 matches 8 bases. V was clipped by 4 bases and J by 4 bases; unmatched bases: 8. The CDR3 extends over 15 amino acids. CDR1 KGHSY and CDR2 FQNENV come from the germline V gene. The CDR3 nucleotides read TGTGCCAGCAGCCCTTCGACAGGGGACCCAGAGACCCAGTACTTC. Translation: CASSPSTGDPETQYF.

The chain has TRBV19 and TRBJ2-3, with 12 bases fitting TRBD2. V lost 2 bases and J lost 5; bases outside the gene matches: 5. The CDR3 runs to 16 residues. Germline-derived CDR1 and CDR2 are LNHDA and SQIVND (reference sequence). The CDR3 nucleotides read TGTGCCAGTAGTATAAGACTAGCGGGAGTCGAAGATACGCAGTATTTT. Translating gives CASSIRLAGVEDTQYF. The full variable domain, completed using reference TRBV19 and TRBJ2-3, is DGGITQSPKYLFRKEGQNVTLSCEQNLNHDAMYWYRQDPGQGLRLIYYSQIVNDFQKGDIAEGYSVSREKKESFPLTVTSAQKNPTAFYLCASSIRLAGVEDTQYFGPGTRLTVL.

The V and J genes are TRBV4-1 and TRBJ1-3; D not resolved. There are 13 residues in the CDR3. Trimming took 0 bases from V and 4 from J, leaving 4 bases between them. Germline-derived CDR1 and CDR2 are MGHRA and YSYEKL. The CDR3 bases are TGCGCCAGCAGCCAAGATCAAGGAAACACCATATATTTT. Protein: CASSQDQGNTIYF.